Shown below are 7 T cell receptor beta chains from a single sample sequenced in a study of human T cells and chemical hapten exposure. Sample time point: pre-sensitization, week 0. As to treatment: therapeutic diphenylcyclopropenone sensitization with weekly scalp DPC. One entry per CDR3 protein results from TCRdb running MiXCR on the RACE reads. The profile shows under 200,000 distinct CDR3 sequences, around 30% of them singletons. This material consisted of whole blood, taken in connection with sensitization to the hapten diphenylcyclopropenone (DPC). Receptors originate from a woman in her 30s with alopecia areata. Some clones in this sample may be carry-over from other donors' samples.

The chain employs TRBV7-9 and TRBJ2-1, with 7 bases fitting TRBD1. Germline loops: CDR1 SEHNR, CDR2 FQNEAQ (reference sequence). Unmatched junction bases numbered 12, after V lost 3 bases and J lost 7 bases. The CDR3 has 16 residues. CDR3 nucleotide sequence: TGTGCCAGCAGCTTGCACGACAGGGATTGGGTGAATGAGCAGTTCTTC. Protein sequence: CASSLHDRDWVNEQFF.

This chain connects TRBV4-1 to TRBJ2-7, with unresolved D. The germline V gene encodes CDR1 MGHRA and CDR2 YSYEKL. Deletions cut 4 bases from V and 3 bases from J, with 22 bases between. The CDR3 length is 17 residues. CDR3 sequence reads: CASSRSPPVQNSYEQYF. Written as DNA, the CDR3 is TGCGCCAGCAGCCGAAGCCCCCCAGTACAGAATAGCTACGAGCAGTACTTC.

This clonotype was detected a few times. The chain has TRBV20-1 and TRBJ2-2; the D is unclear. The germline CDR1 and CDR2 sequences are DFQATT and SNEGSKA (reference sequence). This CDR3 has 11 amino acids. Trimming pared 5 bases from V and 6 bases from J, leaving 7 bases between. The CDR3, as DNA: TGCAGTGCTCAGACTCCCGGGGAGCTGTTTTTT. Translating it yields CSAQTPGELFF.

This clonotype has just a few counts. The chain links TRBV27 to TRBJ2-1; D uncertain. CDR3 length: 14 residues. The germline CDR1 and CDR2 sequences are MNHEY and SMNVEV (reference sequence). Trimming removed 3 bases at V and 2 bases at J, with 8 bases between. The CDR3 DNA sequence: TGTGCCAGCAGTTTCCCCGGAACCTACAATGAGCAGTTCTTC. Translated, it gives CASSFPGTYNEQFF.

The chain combines TRBV7-6 with TRBJ2-5, with a possible D match to TRBD2 (5 bases). Germline V gene data show CDR1 as SGHVS and CDR2 as FNYEAQ. This CDR3 comprises 16 residues. V was trimmed by 5 bases and J by 0 bases, leaving 16 bases between them. DNA of the CDR3: TGTGCCAGCAGCGGGAGTTCAAGGGAAAACCAAGAGACCCAGTACTTC. Translation gives CASSGSSRENQETQYF.

This clonotype was detected only a few times. This sequence joins TRBV28 and TRBJ2-3; D not certain. Germline CDR1 reads MDHEN; CDR2 reads SYDVKM. Trimming pared 4 bases from V and 0 bases from J, leaving 8 bases between. The CDR3 has 14 amino acids. The chain's CDR3 is CASSWARSTDTQYF. CDR3 DNA sequence: TGTGCCAGCAGTTGGGCTAGAAGCACAGATACGCAGTATTTT.

This clonotype was seen only a few times. The chain carries TRBV7-3 and TRBJ2-1; 7 bases are a match to TRBD2. The trim removed 2 bases at V and 3 bases at J, leaving 1 base unmatched. The CDR3 contains 14 residues. CDR1 is SGHTA and CDR2 is FQGTGA in the germline V gene. This CDR3 is CASSLGGSYNEQFF. In DNA, the CDR3 is TGTGCCAGCAGCTTAGGCGGGAGCTACAATGAGCAGTTCTTC.